Listed below are T cell receptor beta chains from one sample, sequenced in a study of shared clonotypes between healthy human individuals. The data were produced by immunoSEQ multiplex PCR, yet TCRdb's version contains in-frame clones alone and is incomplete. This table holds around 990,000 clones, 77% found once. The sequenced sample was memory CD4+ T cells from PBMCs. The receptor set was obtained from a young man in good health. Some clones in this sample may be carry-over from other donors' samples. Both conserved end residues are part of each CDR3. Fields, in order: CDR3 protein, CDR3 DNA, D gene, J gene, clone size, V gene. A D gene is named only where the DNA matches it firmly. Size is omitted from some rows. Given values are once, few, many or a class for expanded clones.

CDR3 protein: CASSPKRGGEGWQPQHF; CDR3 DNA: TGTGCCAGCAGTCCAAAACGCGGGGGGGAGGGGTGGCAGCCCCAGCATTTT; D gene: NA; J gene: TRBJ1-5; clone size: NA; V gene: TRBV27
CDR3 protein: CASSPRLAGGLAEQFF; CDR3 DNA: TGTGCCAGCAGCCCCCGACTAGCGGGAGGGCTGGCTGAGCAGTTCTTC; D gene: TRBD2; J gene: TRBJ2-1; clone size: NA; V gene: TRBV9
CDR3 protein: CASSLAPFYTGELFF; CDR3 DNA: TGTGCCAGCAGCTTGGCCCCATTTTACACCGGGGAGCTGTTTTTT; D gene: NA; J gene: TRBJ2-2; clone size: NA; V gene: TRBV5-5
CDR3 protein: CASWAGGYNEQFF; CDR3 DNA: TGTGCCAGTTGGGCGGGGGGATACAATGAGCAGTTCTTC; D gene: TRBD2; J gene: TRBJ2-1; clone size: NA; V gene: TRBV28
CDR3 protein: CASSVAGGLAGNEQFF; CDR3 DNA: TGTGCCAGCAGCGTAGCTGGGGGACTAGCGGGAAATGAGCAGTTCTTC; D gene: TRBD2; J gene: TRBJ2-1; clone size: NA; V gene: TRBV9
CDR3 protein: CASSLEVAEFSYEQYF; CDR3 DNA: TGCGCCAGCAGCCTCGAGGTAGCAGAATTTAGCTACGAGCAGTACTTC; D gene: NA; J gene: TRBJ2-7; clone size: NA; V gene: TRBV5-1
CDR3 protein: CASSMRGQGYEQYF; CDR3 DNA: TGTGCCAGTAGTATGAGGGGACAGGGCTACGAGCAGTACTTC; D gene: TRBD1; J gene: TRBJ2-7; clone size: NA; V gene: TRBV19
CDR3 protein: CASMGLGANVLTF; CDR3 DNA: TGTGCCTCAATGGGCCTTGGGGCCAACGTCCTGACTTTC; D gene: NA; J gene: TRBJ2-6; clone size: NA; V gene: TRBV27
CDR3 protein: CASSYPYRGSTEAFF; CDR3 DNA: TGTGCCAGCAGTTACCCTTACAGGGGGTCTACTGAAGCTTTCTTT; D gene: TRBD1; J gene: TRBJ1-1; clone size: many; V gene: TRBV28
CDR3 protein: CASSSTPLAFYNEQFF; CDR3 DNA: TGTGCCAGCAGTTCCACCCCACTGGCGTTCTACAATGAGCAGTTCTTC; D gene: NA; J gene: TRBJ2-1; clone size: NA; V gene: TRBV27
CDR3 protein: CASSEYWTGMRF; CDR3 DNA: TGTGCCAGCAGTGAATATTGGACAGGGATGCGCTTC; D gene: TRBD1; J gene: TRBJ2-7; clone size: NA; V gene: TRBV25-1
CDR3 protein: CASSPVGTGVEQYF; CDR3 DNA: TGTGCCAGCTCACCAGTAGGGACAGGGGTCGAGCAGTACTTC; D gene: TRBD1; J gene: TRBJ2-7; clone size: NA; V gene: TRBV18
CDR3 protein: CASSVSGSETQYF; CDR3 DNA: TGTGCCAGCAGCGTCTCGGGTTCTGAGACCCAGTACTTC; D gene: NA; J gene: TRBJ2-5; clone size: NA; V gene: TRBV9
CDR3 protein: CASRGDSSPYEQYF; CDR3 DNA: TGTGCCAGCAGAGGAGACAGCAGCCCCTACGAGCAGTACTTC; D gene: NA; J gene: TRBJ2-7; clone size: few; V gene: TRBV2
CDR3 protein: CASSLGPGVFYEQYF; CDR3 DNA: TGTGCCAGCAGCTTAGGTCCGGGAGTGTTCTACGAGCAGTACTTC; D gene: NA; J gene: TRBJ2-7; clone size: NA; V gene: TRBV7-8
CDR3 protein: CASSASGTANEKLFF; CDR3 DNA: TGTGCCAGCAGTGCTTCCGGGACAGCTAATGAAAAACTGTTTTTT; D gene: TRBD1; J gene: TRBJ1-4; clone size: NA; V gene: TRBV6-1
CDR3 protein: CASGQVTDTQYF; CDR3 DNA: TGTGCCAGCGGCCAGGTCACAGATACGCAGTATTTT; D gene: NA; J gene: TRBJ2-3; clone size: once; V gene: TRBV6-6
CDR3 protein: CASSPRFGTGNQPQHF; CDR3 DNA: TGTGCCAGCAGTCCCCGATTCGGGACGGGCAATCAGCCCCAGCATTTT; D gene: NA; J gene: TRBJ1-5; clone size: NA; V gene: TRBV27
CDR3 protein: CASSHDRQSGNTIYF; CDR3 DNA: TGTGCCAGCAGCCACGACAGACAGTCTGGAAACACCATATATTTT; D gene: NA; J gene: TRBJ1-3; clone size: NA; V gene: TRBV7-9
CDR3 protein: CASSQLDGQETQYF; CDR3 DNA: TGTGCCAGCAGCCAGCTAGATGGCCAAGAGACCCAGTACTTC; D gene: NA; J gene: TRBJ2-5; clone size: NA; V gene: TRBV13
CDR3 protein: CASKATGKTYEQYF; CDR3 DNA: TGTGCCAGCAAAGCGACAGGCAAGACCTACGAGCAGTACTTC; D gene: NA; J gene: TRBJ2-7; clone size: NA; V gene: TRBV7-2
CDR3 protein: CASGMTGGTTEAFF; CDR3 DNA: TGTGCCAGCGGAATGACAGGGGGAACCACTGAAGCTTTCTTT; D gene: TRBD1; J gene: TRBJ1-1; clone size: NA; V gene: TRBV2
CDR3 protein: CASTQGGGYNEQFF; CDR3 DNA: TGTGCCAGCACCCAAGGGGGTGGCTACAATGAGCAGTTCTTC; D gene: NA; J gene: TRBJ2-1; clone size: NA; V gene: TRBV11-2